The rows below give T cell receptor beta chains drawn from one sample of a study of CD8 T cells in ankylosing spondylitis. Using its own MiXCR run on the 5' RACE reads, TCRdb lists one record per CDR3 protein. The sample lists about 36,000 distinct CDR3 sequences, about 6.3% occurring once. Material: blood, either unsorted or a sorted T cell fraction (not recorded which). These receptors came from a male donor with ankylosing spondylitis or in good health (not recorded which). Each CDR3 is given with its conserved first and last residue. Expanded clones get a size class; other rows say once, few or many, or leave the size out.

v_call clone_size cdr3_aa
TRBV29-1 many CSGWTAANTQYF
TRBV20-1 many CSASATGTGKSETQYF
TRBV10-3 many CAISASQGTQAFF
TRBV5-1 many CASSLGLSTHPGNTIYF
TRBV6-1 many CASNTGQGAIADTQYF
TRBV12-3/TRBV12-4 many CASSLQAGAENIQYF
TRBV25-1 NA CASSGAETDSYEQYF
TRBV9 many CASSVEGSYNSPLHF
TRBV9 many CASSVAGPSSYNEQFF
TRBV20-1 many CSARLLAGRETQYF